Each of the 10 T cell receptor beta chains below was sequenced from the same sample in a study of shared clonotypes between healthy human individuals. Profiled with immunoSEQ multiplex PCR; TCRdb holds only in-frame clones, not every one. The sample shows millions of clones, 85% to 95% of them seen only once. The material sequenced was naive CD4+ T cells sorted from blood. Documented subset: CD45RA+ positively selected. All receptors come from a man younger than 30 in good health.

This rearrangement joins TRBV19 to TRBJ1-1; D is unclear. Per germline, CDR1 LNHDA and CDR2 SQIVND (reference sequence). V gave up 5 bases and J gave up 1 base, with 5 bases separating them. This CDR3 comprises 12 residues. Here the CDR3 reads CASSEQNTEAFF. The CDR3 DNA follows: TGTGCCAGTAGTGAACAGAACACTGAAGCTTTCTTT.

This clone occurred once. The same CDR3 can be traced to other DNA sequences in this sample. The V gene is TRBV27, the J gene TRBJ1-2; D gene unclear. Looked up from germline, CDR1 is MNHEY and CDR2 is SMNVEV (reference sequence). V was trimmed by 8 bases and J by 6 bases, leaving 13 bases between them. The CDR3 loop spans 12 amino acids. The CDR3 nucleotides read TGTGCCAGCTCCGCAACGGGCAATGGCTACACCTTC. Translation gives CASSATGNGYTF.

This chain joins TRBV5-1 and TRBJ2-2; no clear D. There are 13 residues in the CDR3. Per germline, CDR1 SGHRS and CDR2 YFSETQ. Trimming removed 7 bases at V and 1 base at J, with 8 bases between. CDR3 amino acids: CASGTLNTGELFF. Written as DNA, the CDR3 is TGCGCCAGCGGAACATTGAACACCGGGGAGCTGTTTTTT.

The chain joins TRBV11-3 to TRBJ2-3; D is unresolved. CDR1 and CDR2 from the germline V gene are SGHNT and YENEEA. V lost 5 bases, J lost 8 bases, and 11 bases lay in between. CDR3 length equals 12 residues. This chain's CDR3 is CASSNPTGTQYF. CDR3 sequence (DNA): TGTGCCAGCAGCAACCCCACGGGTACGCAGTATTTT.

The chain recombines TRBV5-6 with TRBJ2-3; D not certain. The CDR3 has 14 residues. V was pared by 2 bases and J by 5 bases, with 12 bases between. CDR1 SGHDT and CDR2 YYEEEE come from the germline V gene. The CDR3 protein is CASSLGTVEDTQYF. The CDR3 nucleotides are TGTGCCAGCAGCTTAGGAACAGTGGAAGATACGCAGTATTTT.

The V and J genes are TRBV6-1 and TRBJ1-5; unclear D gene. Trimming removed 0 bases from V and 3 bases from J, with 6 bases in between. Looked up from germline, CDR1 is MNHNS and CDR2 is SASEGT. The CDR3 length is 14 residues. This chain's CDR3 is CASSEAVANQPQHF. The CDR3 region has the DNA TGTGCCAGCAGTGAAGCGGTTGCCAATCAGCCCCAGCATTTT.

CDR3 DNA: TGTGCCTGGAGTCGACGGAGATACGAGCAGTACTTC. It translates to CAWSRRRYEQYF. The chain couples TRBV30 to TRBJ2-7; D remains unclear. V lost 2 bases, J lost 4 bases, and 9 bases lay in between. This CDR3 contains 12 residues. CDR1 and CDR2 from the germline V gene are GTSNPN and SVGIG (reference sequence).

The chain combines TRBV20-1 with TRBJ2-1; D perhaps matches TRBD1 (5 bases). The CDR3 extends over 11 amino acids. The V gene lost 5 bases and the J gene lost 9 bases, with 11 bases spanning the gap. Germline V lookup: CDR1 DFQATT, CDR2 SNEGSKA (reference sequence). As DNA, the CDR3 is TGCAGTGCTCGCAGGGTCACTGAGCAGTTCTTC. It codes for CSARRVTEQFF.

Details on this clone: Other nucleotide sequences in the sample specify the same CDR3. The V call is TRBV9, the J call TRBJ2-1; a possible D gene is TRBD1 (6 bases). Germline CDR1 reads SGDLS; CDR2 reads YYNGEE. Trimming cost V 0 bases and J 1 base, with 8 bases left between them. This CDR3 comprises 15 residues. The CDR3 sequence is CASSVGGQSYNEQFF. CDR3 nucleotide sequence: TGTGCCAGCAGCGTAGGGGGACAATCCTACAATGAGCAGTTCTTC.

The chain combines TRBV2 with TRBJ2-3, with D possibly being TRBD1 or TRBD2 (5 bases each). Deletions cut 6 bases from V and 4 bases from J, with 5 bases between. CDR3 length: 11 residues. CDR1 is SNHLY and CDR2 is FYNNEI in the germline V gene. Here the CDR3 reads CASRGADTQYF. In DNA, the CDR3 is TGTGCCAGCAGGGGGGCAGATACGCAGTATTTT.